What follows is one T cell receptor (beta chain) and its context. Its target is unknown. This record comes from a study of early T cells in non-severe SARS-CoV-2 infection. Study as a whole: Sequencing of unsorted whole blood was done on bulk RNA, leaving chains unpaired. Whole-study results and caveats: A preference for anti-spike CD8 responses marked VDJdb matching, which missed private and CD4 specificities.

The germline gives CDR1 SGHRS, CDR2 YFSETQ. CDR3 size: 15 residues. V shed 5 bases and J shed 0 bases, with 14 bases lying between them. Unique molecular identifiers were affixed to single, distinct cDNA molecules. MiXCR, applied by TCRdb to the 5' RACE reads, yields one record per CDR3 protein. The sample has about 80,000 distinct CDR3 sequences, 10% to 15% seen once. This TCR derives from an adult who was a healthcare worker with PCR-confirmed SARS-CoV-2 infection or an uninfected control (not recorded which). The chain links TRBV5-1 to TRBJ2-5, with D tentatively TRBD2 (6 bases). The sample comprised whole blood. The CDR3 sequence: CASSLSGVNQETQYF. In DNA form, the CDR3 reads TGCGCCAGCAGTTTGTCGGGAGTGAACCAAGAGACCCAGTACTTC.